The rows below give T cell receptor beta chains drawn from one sample of a study of long-term antiretroviral therapy in people with HIV. Sequenced by immunoSEQ multiplex PCR; TCRdb stores in-frame clones only, minus some. The table includes 5,500 to 7,000 clones, roughly 73% detected once. Sequenced material: unsorted PBMCs, taken 0.5 years before starting antiretroviral therapy. These receptor sequences come from a man in his forties with HIV. Both conserved end residues are part of each CDR3. A D gene is named only where the DNA matches it firmly. Not all rows give a size; the values are once, few, many and, for expanded clones, a class.

cdr3_nt cdr3_aa clone_size d_call cdr3_length j_call v_call
TGTGCCAGCAGCTTAACCGACAGGGGAAGTACCGGGGAGCTGTTTTTT CASSLTDRGSTGELFF few TRBD1 16 TRBJ2-2 TRBV11-2
TGCGCCAGCAGCCAGGGGGCGCCGCACCAGGAGTATTTT CASSQGAPHQEYF - - 13 TRBJ2-3 TRBV4-1
TGTGCCAGCAGCGTCCGGGAATCGGGCTATGGCTACACCTTC CASSVRESGYGYTF - - 14 TRBJ1-2 TRBV9
TGCGCCAGCAGCCAACAGGAGTCTGGCTACGAGCAGTACTTC CASSQQESGYEQYF few - 14 TRBJ2-7 TRBV4-1
TGTGCCAGCAGCTGGGGACAGGTAGATACGCAGTATTTT CASSWGQVDTQYF once TRBD1 13 TRBJ2-3 TRBV27
TGTGCCTGGAGTTTAGCGGGGGGGTACTACGAGCAGTACTTC CAWSLAGGYYEQYF - TRBD2 14 TRBJ2-7 TRBV30
TGTGCCAGCAGTGAACTAGAGACAGGGTACGAGCAGTACTTC CASSELETGYEQYF - TRBD1 14 TRBJ2-7 TRBV2
TGTGCCAGCAGTTTATCGAACAGGGGTTACGAGCAGTACTTC CASSLSNRGYEQYF - TRBD1 14 TRBJ2-7 TRBV27
TGTGCCAGCTTGACAGGGGTGAGCACAGATACGCAGTATTTT CASLTGVSTDTQYF - TRBD1 14 TRBJ2-3 TRBV18
TGTGCCAGCAGTTCCACAGGCAATGAGCAGTTCTTC CASSSTGNEQFF - - 12 TRBJ2-1 TRBV28
TGTGCCAGCACGGGGTCCCCCTACGAGCAGTACTTC CASTGSPYEQYF - - 12 TRBJ2-7 TRBV28
TGCGCCAGCAGCCAAGGGGGATATAATGAAAAACTGTTTTTT CASSQGGYNEKLFF - - 14 TRBJ1-4 TRBV4-3
TGTGCCTGGAGTGATGCCGGGACGTGGTCCTATGGCTACACCTTC CAWSDAGTWSYGYTF - - 15 TRBJ1-2 TRBV30
TGCGCCAGCAGCCAAGATGGGACAGGGTCCACCGGGGAGCTGTTTTTT CASSQDGTGSTGELFF once TRBD1 16 TRBJ2-2 TRBV5-4
TGTGCCACCAGCAGAGATCCCTCTGGACAGGGCTACGAGCAGTACTTC CATSRDPSGQGYEQYF - TRBD1 16 TRBJ2-7 TRBV15
TGTGCCAGCAGCTTGTTACAGAGCACAGATACGCAGTATTTT CASSLLQSTDTQYF - - 14 TRBJ2-3 TRBV5-4
TGTGCCATCAGTGAGTCGACGACCGACCTGAACACTGAAGCTTTCTTT CAISESTTDLNTEAFF medium-sized - 16 TRBJ1-1 TRBV10-3
TGCGCCAGCAGCCAAGATGCCGGGACCTACAATGAGCAGTTCTTC CASSQDAGTYNEQFF medium-sized - 15 TRBJ2-1 TRBV4-1